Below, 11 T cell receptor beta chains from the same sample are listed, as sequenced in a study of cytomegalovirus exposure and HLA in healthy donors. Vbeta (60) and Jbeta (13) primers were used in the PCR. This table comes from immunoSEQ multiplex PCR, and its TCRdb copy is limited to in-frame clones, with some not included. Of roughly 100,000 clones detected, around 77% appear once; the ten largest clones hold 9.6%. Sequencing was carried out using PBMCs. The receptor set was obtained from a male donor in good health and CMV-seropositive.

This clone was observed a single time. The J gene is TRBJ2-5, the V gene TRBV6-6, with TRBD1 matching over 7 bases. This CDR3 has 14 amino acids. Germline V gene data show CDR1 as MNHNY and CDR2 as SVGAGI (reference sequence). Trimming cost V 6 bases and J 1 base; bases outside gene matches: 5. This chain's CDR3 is CASRYDRVQETQYF. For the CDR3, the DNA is TGTGCCAGCAGATACGACAGGGTCCAAGAGACCCAGTACTTC.

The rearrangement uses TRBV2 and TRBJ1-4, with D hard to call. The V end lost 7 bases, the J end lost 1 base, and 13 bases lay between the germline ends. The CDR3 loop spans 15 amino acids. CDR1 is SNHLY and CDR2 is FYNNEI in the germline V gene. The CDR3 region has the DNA TGTGCCAGCATCGAGCTAGCTCGAACTAATGAAAAACTGTTTTTT. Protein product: CASIELARTNEKLFF.

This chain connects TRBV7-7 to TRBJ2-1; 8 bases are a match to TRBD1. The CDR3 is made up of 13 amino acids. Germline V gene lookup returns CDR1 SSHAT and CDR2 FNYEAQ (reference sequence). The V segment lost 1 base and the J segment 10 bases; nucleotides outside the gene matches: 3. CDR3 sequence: CASSLGTGGEQFF. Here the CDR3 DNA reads TGTGCCAGCAGCTTAGGAACAGGGGGAGAGCAGTTCTTC.

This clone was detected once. Here the CDR3 reads CASRTGGTDTQYF. In DNA form, the CDR3 reads TGTGCCAGCAGGACAGGGGGCACAGATACGCAGTATTTT. The V and J genes are TRBV6-5 and TRBJ2-3, with 8 bases that match TRBD1. V was pared by 6 bases and J by 1 base, with 0 bases of the junction left unmatched. Looked up from germline, CDR1 is MNHEY and CDR2 is SVGAGI. The CDR3 runs to 13 residues.

The CDR3 region has the DNA TGTGCCAGCAGTGAATATGGACAGCCGTATGGCTACACCTTC. This encodes CASSEYGQPYGYTF. This sequence joins TRBV25-1 and TRBJ1-2, with a possible D match to TRBD1 (6 bases). The V and J ends lost 0 bases and 5 bases respectively, with 10 bases between them. This CDR3 is built from 14 residues. From germline, CDR1 is MGHDK and CDR2 SYGVNS.

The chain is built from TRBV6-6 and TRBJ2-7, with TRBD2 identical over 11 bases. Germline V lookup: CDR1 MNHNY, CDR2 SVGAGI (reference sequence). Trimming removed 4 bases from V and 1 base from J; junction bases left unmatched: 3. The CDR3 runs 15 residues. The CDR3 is CASSFTSGSSYEQYF. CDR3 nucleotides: TGTGCCAGCAGTTTCACTAGCGGGAGTTCCTACGAGCAGTACTTC.

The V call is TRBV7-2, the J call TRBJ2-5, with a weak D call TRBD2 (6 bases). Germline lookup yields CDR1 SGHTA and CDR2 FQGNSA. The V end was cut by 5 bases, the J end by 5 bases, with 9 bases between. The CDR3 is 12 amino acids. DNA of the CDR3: TGTGCCAGCAGCGCGGGGTGGGAGACCCAGTACTTC. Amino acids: CASSAGWETQYF.

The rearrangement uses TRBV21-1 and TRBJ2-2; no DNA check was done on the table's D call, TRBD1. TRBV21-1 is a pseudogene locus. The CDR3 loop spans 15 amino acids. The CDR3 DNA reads TGTGCCAGCAGCAAAGCTGACAGGGCCACCGGGGAGCTGTTTTTT. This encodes CASSKADRATGELFF.

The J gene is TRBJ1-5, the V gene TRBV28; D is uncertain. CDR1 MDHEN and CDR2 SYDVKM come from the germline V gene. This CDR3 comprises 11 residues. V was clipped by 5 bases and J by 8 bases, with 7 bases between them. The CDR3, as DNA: TGTGCCAGCAGTCCCACAGAGCCCCAGCATTTT. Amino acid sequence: CASSPTEPQHF.

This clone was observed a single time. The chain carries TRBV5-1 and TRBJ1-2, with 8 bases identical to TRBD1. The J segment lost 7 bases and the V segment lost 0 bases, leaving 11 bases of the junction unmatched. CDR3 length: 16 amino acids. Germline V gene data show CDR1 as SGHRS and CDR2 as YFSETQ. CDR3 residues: CASSLGQGQSRGGYTF. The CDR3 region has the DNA TGCGCCAGCAGCTTGGGACAGGGGCAGTCTAGAGGTGGCTACACCTTC.

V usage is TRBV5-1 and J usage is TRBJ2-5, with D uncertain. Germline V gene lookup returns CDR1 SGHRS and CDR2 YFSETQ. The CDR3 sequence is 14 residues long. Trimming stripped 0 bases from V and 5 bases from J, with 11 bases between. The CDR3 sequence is CASSLAPGGETQYF. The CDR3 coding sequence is TGCGCCAGCAGCTTGGCCCCGGGTGGGGAGACCCAGTACTTC.